This T cell receptor (beta chain) was obtained from a study of OX40 agonist ivuxolimab in advanced cancers. Study-level findings and limits: Blood T cells, both CD4+ and CD8+, expanded clonally by week 6 at 0.1 to 3.0 mg/kg. The antigen specificity of the peripheral T cells (those that were expanded) was not determined.

The data were produced by immunoSEQ multiplex PCR, yet TCRdb's version contains in-frame clones alone and is incomplete. Of around 46,000 clones in the sample, about 89% are singletons; the top ten hold around 11%. On this clone itself: Its specificity is not known.

The sample was CD4+ or CD8+ T cells sorted from blood, taken in a trial of the OX40 agonist ivuxolimab. The clonotype comes from an adult with an advanced solid tumor such as melanoma, head and neck, liver or kidney cancer.

CDR3 DNA: TGTGCCAGCGGCCCCTCTGGGGCCAACGTCCTGACTTTC. Its protein is CASGPSGANVLTF. The gene calls are TRBV27 and TRBJ2-6; unclear D gene. Germline V gene lookup returns CDR1 MNHEY and CDR2 SMNVEV (reference sequence). CDR3 length equals 13 residues. V lost 8 bases to trimming and J lost 0 bases, with 5 bases between them.